The clone carrying this TCR beta chain was observed a few times. This specimen comes from a study of blood T cell repertoires in COVID-19. Background on the study: COVID-19 samples collected from the United States, Italy and Spain covered acute and convalescent phases. Sample material is recorded as cDNA or gDNA derived from T cells, B-cell-depleted T cells, or PBMCs.

Seattle's cohort entered during active infection and was followed longitudinally. V was cut by 5 bases and J by 8 bases, with 12 bases left in between. The CDR3 is made up of 12 amino acids. CDR1 and CDR2 from the germline V gene are MNHEY and SMNVEV (reference sequence). Per the study methods: Reference gene primer amplification gave estimated nucleated cell counts. Data came from immunoSEQ multiplex PCR; TCRdb stores just in-frame clones and leaves some out. V and J calls and clone size are given by that table; D and trimming were obtained from the DNA. The sample carries some 220,000 clones, 85% recorded once.

The TCR comes from a woman in her 70s with COVID-19, enrolled during active disease. The chain is built from TRBV27 and TRBJ1-2; D might be TRBD1 (5 bases). Sequenced: peripheral blood. CDR3 sequence reads: CASSTQGGGYTF. For the CDR3, the DNA is TGTGCCAGCAGTACTCAGGGAGGCGGCTACACCTTC.